This TCR beta chain stems from a study of cytomegalovirus exposure and HLA in healthy donors. This CDR3 spans 13 amino acids. Per germline, CDR1 SGDLS and CDR2 YYNGEE. V lost 3 bases, J lost 7 bases, and 10 bases lay in between. Primers: 60 Vbeta forward and 13 Jbeta reverse. TCRdb's table, derived via immunoSEQ multiplex PCR, lists solely in-frame clones and lacks some. This table holds around 130,000 clones, approximately 86% found once. The receptor's source is a boy aged 10-17 years in good health and CMV-seronegative. V is TRBV9 and J is TRBJ2-2; no firm D call. Input material: PBMCs. CDR3 in DNA: TGTGCCAGCAGCGGGGCCGGTTTCGGGGAGCTGTTTTTT. Translation gives CASSGAGFGELFF. The full variable domain, in which reference TRBV9 and TRBJ2-2 provide the parts outside the CDR3, is DSGVTQTPKHLITATGQRVTLRCSPRSGDLSVYWYQQSLDQGLQFLIQYYNGEERAKGNILERFSAQQFPDLHSELNLSSLELGDSALYFCASSGAGFGELFFGEGSRLTVL.